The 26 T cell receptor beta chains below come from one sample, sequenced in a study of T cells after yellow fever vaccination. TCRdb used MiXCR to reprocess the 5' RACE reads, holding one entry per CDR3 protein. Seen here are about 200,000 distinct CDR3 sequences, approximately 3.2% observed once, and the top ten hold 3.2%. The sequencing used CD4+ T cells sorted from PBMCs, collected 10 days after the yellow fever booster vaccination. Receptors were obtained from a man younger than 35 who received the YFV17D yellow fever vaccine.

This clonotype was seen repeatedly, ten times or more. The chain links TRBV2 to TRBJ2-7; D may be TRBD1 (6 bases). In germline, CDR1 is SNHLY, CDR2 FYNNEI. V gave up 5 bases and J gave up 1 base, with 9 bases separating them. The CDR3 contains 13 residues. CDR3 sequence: CASSNQGSYEQYV. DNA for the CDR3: TGTGCCAGCAGTAACCAGGGGTCCTACGAGCAGTACGTC.

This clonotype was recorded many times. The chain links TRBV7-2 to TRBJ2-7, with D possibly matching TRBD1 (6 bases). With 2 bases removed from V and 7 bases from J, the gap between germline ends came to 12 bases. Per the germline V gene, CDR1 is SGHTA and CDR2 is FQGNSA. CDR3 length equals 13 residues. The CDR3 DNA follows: TGTGCCAGCAGCTTACCAGGGGTCAGGGAGCAGTACTTC. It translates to CASSLPGVREQYF.

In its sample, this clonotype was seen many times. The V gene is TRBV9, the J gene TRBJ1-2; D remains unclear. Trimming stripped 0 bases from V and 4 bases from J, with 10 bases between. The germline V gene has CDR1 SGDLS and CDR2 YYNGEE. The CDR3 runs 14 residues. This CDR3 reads CASSVDVGPYGYTF. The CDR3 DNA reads TGTGCCAGCAGCGTAGACGTAGGGCCCTATGGCTACACCTTC.

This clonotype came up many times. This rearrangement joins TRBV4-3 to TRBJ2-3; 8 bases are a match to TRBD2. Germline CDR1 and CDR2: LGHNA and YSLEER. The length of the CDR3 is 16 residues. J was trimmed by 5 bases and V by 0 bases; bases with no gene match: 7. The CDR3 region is CASSQERGAIKDTQYF. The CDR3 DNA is TGCGCCAGCAGCCAAGAGCGGGGGGCCATTAAAGATACGCAGTATTTT.

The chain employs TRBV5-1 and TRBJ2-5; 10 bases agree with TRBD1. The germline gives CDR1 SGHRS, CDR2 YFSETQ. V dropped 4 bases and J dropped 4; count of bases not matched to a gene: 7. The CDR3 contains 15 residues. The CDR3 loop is CASSVPGTGVETQYF. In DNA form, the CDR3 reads TGCGCCAGCAGCGTACCCGGGACAGGGGTAGAGACCCAGTACTTC.

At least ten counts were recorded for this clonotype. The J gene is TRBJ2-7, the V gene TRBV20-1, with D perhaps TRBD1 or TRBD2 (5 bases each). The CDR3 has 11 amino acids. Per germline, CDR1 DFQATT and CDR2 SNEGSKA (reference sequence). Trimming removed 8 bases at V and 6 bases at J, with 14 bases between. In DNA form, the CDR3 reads TGCAGTTCCGGGACCGCGGGCGAGCAGTACTTC. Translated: CSSGTAGEQYF.

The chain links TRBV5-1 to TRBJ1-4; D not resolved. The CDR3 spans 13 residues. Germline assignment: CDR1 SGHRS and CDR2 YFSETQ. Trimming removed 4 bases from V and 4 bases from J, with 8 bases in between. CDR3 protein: CASSAPLNEKLFF. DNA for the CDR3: TGCGCCAGCAGCGCGCCACTTAATGAAAAACTGTTTTTT.

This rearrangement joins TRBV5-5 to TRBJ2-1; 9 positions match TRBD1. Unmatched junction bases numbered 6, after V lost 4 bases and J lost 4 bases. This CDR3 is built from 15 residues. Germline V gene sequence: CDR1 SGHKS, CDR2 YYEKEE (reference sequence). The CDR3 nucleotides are TGTGCCAGCAGCGCCACAGGGGGCGGGTACAATGAGCAGTTCTTC. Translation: CASSATGGGYNEQFF. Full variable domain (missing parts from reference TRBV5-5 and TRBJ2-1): DAGVTQSPTHLIKTRGQQVTLRCSPISGHKSVSWYQQVLGQGPQFIFQYYEKEERGRGNFPDRFSARQFPNYSSELNVNALLLGDSALYLCASSATGGGYNEQFFGPGTRLTVL.

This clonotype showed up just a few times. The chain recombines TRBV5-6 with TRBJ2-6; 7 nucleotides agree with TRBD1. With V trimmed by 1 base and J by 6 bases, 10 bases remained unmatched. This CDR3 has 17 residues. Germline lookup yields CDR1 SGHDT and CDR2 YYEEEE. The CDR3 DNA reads TGTGCCAGCAGCTTGCCGGACAGGAGTAAGGCGGCCAACGTCCTGACTTTC. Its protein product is CASSLPDRSKAANVLTF.

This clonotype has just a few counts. The CDR3, as DNA: TGCGCCAGCAGCGGTGGGCACCCCACAGATACGCAGTATTTT. Its protein product is CASSGGHPTDTQYF. This rearrangement joins TRBV5-1 to TRBJ2-3; D call uncertain. Trimming cost V 4 bases and J 2 bases, with 11 bases left between them. This CDR3 region has 14 residues. Germline CDR1 is SGHRS and CDR2 is YFSETQ.

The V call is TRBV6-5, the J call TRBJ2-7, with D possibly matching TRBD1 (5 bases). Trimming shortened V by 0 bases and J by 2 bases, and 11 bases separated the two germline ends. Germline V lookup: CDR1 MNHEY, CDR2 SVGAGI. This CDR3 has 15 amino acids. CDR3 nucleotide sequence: TGTGCCAGCAGTTACTCAGGGGCCTCTGCCTACGAGCAGTACTTC. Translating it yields CASSYSGASAYEQYF.

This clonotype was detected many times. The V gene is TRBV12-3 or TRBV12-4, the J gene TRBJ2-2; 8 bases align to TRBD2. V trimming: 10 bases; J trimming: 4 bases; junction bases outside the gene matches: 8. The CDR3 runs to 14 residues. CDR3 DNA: TGTGCCACCAAGCGGGGGTACCCCACCGGGGAGCTGTTTTTT. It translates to CATKRGYPTGELFF.

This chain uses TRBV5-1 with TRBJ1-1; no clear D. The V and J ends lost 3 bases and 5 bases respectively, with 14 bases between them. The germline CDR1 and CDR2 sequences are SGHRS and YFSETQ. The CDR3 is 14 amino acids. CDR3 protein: CASSSQDQGTEAFF. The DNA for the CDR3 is TGCGCCAGCAGCTCCCAAGATCAAGGGACTGAAGCTTTCTTT.

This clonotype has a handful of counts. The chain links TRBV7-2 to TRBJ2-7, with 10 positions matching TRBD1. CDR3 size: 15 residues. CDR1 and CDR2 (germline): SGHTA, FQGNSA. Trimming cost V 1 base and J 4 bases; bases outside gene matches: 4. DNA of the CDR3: TGTGCCAGCAGCTTAGGGACAGGGGGATTATACGAGCAGTACGTC. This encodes CASSLGTGGLYEQYV.

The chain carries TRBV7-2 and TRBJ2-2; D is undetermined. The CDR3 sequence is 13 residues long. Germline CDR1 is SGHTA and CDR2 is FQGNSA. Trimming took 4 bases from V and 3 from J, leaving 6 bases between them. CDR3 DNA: TGTGCCAGCAGCTCCCCACACACCGGGGAGCTGTTTTTT. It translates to CASSSPHTGELFF.

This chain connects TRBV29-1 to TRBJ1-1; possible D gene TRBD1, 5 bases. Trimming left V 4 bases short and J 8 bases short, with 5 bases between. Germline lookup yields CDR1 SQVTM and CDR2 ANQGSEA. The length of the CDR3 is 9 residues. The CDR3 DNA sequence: TGCAGCGTTGGACAGGAAGCTTTCTTT. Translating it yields CSVGQEAFF.

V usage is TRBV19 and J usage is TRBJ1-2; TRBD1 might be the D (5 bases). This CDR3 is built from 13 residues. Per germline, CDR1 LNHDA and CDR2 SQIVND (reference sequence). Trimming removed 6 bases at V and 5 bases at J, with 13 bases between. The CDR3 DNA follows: TGTGCCAGTAGCGAGGACAACTTTTATGGCTACACCTTC. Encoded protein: CASSEDNFYGYTF.

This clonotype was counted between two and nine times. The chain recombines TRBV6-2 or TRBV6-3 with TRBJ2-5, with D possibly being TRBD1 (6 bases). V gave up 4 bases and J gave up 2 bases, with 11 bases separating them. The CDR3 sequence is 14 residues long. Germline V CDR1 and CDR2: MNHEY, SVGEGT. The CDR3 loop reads CASSWTVLQETQYF. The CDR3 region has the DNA TGTGCCAGCAGTTGGACAGTACTTCAAGAGACCCAGTACTTC.

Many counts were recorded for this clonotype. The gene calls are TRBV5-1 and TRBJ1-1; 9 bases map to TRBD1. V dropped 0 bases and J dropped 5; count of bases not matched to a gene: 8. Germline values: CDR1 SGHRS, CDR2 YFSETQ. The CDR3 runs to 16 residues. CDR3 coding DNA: TGCGCCAGCAGCTTGGGGAGGGCCGGGACAGGGACTGAAGCTTTCTTT. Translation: CASSLGRAGTGTEAFF.

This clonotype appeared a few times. CDR3 coding DNA: TGTGCCAGCACCCATGGGGACAGGGACTACAATGAGCAGTTCTTC. This translates into CASTHGDRDYNEQFF. The gene calls are TRBV12-3 or TRBV12-4 and TRBJ2-1; the match to TRBD1 covers 9 bases. The V gene end was trimmed by 7 bases and the J gene end by 3 bases; junction bases not matched to a gene: 7. There are 15 residues in the CDR3.

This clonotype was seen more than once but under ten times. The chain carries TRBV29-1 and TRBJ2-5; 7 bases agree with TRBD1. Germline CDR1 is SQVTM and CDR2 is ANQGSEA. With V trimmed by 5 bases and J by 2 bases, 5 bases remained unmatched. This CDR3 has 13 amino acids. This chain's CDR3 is CSVSQGSQETQYF. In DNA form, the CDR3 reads TGCAGCGTTTCACAGGGGTCACAAGAGACCCAGTACTTC.

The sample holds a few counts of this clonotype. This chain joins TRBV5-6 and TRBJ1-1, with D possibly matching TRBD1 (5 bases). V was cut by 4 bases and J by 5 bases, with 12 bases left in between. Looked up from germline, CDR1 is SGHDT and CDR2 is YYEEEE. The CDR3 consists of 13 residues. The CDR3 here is CASSLTDRTEAFF. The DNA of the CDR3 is TGTGCCAGCAGCCTGACAGATCGGACTGAAGCTTTCTTT.

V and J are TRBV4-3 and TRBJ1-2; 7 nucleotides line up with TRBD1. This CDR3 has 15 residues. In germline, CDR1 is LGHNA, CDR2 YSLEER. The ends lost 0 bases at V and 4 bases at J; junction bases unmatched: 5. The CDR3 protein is CASSQDLDRVYGYTF. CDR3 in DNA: TGCGCCAGCAGCCAAGACCTAGACAGGGTCTATGGCTACACCTTC.

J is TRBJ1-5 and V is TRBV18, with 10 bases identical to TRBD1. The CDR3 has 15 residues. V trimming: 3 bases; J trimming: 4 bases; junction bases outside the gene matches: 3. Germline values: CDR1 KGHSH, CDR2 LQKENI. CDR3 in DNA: TGTGCCAGCTCACCGGACAGGGGGAAGAATCAGCCCCAGCATTTT. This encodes CASSPDRGKNQPQHF.

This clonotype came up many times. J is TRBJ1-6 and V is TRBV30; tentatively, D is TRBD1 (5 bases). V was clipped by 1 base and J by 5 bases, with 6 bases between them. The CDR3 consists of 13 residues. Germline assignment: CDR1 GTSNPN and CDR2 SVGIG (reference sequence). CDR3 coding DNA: TGTGCCTGGAGTGGGGGGGATAATTCACCCCTCCACTTT. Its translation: CAWSGGDNSPLHF. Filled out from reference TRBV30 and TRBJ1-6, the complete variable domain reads SQTIHQWPATLVQPVGSPLSLECTVEGTSNPNLYWYRQAAGRGLQLLFYSVGIGQISSEVPQNLSASRPQDRQFILSSKKLLLSDSGFYLCAWSGGDNSPLHFGNGTRLTVT.

The CDR3 bases are TGTGCCAGCAGCTTTTGGGGGACAGCTAACTATGGCTACACCTTC. Residues: CASSFWGTANYGYTF. The rearrangement links TRBV7-9 to TRBJ1-2; TRBD1 matches at 7 bases. From germline, CDR1 is SEHNR and CDR2 FQNEAQ (reference sequence). This CDR3 region has 15 residues. V shed 3 bases, J shed 0 bases, and the junction held 4 bases outside the gene matches.